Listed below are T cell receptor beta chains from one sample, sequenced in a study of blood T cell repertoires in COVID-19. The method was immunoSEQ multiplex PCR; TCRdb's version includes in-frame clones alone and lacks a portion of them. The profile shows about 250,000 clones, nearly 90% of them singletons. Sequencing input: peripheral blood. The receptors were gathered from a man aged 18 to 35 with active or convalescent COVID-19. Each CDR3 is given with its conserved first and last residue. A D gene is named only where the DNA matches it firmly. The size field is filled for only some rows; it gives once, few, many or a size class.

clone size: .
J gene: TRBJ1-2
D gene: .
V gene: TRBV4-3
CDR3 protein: CASSQESGEGYTF
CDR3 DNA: TGCGCCAGCAGCCAAGAATCAGGGGAAGGCTACACCTTC

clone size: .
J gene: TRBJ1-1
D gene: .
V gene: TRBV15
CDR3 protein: CATSSQSNTEAFF
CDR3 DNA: TGTGCCACCAGCAGTCAGTCGAACACTGAAGCTTTCTTT

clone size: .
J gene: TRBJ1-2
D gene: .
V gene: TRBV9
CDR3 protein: CASSVEGRGRGYTF
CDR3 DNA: TGTGCCAGCAGCGTAGAGGGCAGGGGTCGAGGCTACACCTTC

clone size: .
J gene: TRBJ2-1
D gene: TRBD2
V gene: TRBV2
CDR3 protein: CASSEERGGDNEQFF
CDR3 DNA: TGTGCCAGCAGTGAAGAGCGGGGGGGTGACAATGAGCAGTTCTTC

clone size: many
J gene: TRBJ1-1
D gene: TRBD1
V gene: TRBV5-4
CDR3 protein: CAPSMGGQGNTEAFF
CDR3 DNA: TGTGCCCCCAGTATGGGGGGACAGGGAAACACTGAAGCTTTCTTT

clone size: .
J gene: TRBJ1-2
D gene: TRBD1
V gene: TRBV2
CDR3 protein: CASRRGQGIFYTF
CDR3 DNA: TGTGCCAGCAGGAGGGGACAGGGGATTTTTTACACCTTC

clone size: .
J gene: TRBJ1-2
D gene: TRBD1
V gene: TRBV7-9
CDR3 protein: CASSSGTGAGYTF
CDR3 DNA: TGTGCCAGCAGCAGCGGGACAGGGGCCGGCTACACCTTC

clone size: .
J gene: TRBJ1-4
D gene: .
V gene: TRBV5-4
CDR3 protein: CASSRGSTNEKLFF
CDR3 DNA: TGTGCCAGCAGCCGGGGGTCAACTAATGAAAAACTGTTTTTT

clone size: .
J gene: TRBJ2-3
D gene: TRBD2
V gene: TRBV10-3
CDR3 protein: CAINGEREVDTQYF
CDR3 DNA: TGTGCCATCAATGGCGAGCGGGAGGTAGATACGCAGTATTTT

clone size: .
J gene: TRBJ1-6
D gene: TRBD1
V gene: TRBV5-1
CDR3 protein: CASSLEGQGSYSPLHF
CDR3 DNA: TGCGCCAGCAGCTTGGAGGGACAGGGAAGTTACTCACCCCTCCACTTT

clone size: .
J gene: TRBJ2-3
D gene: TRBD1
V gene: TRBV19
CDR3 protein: CASSALDRVTDTQYF
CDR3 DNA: TGTGCCAGTAGTGCCTTGGACAGGGTTACAGATACGCAGTATTTT

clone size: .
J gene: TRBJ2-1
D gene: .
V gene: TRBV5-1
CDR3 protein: CASSINYNEQFF
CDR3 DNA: TGCGCCAGCAGCATAAACTACAATGAGCAGTTCTTC

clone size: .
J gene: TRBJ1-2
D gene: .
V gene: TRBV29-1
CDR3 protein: CSVGMVGVDGYTF
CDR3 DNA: TGCAGCGTTGGGATGGTAGGGGTCGATGGCTACACCTTC

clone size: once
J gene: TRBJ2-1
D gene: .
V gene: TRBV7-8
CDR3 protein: CASSLVGRGDEQFF
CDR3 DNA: TGTGCCAGCAGCTTAGTCGGCAGGGGGGATGAGCAGTTCTTC

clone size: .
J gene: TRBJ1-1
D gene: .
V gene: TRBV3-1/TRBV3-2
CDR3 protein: CASSQDPPDSRRTEAFF
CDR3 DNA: TGTGCCAGCAGCCAAGACCCCCCGGACTCGAGGAGGACTGAAGCTTTCTTT

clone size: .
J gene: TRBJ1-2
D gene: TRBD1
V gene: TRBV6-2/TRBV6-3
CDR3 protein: CASSNRGRANYGYTF
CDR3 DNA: TGTGCCAGCAGTAACAGGGGCCGAGCTAACTATGGCTACACCTTC

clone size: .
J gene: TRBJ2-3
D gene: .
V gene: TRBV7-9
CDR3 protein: CASSTTTDTDTQYF
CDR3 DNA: TGTGCCAGCAGCACCACGACAGACACAGATACGCAGTATTTT

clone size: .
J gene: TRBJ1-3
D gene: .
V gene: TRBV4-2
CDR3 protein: CASSQDGGSGNTIYF
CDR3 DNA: TGTGCCAGCAGCCAAGATGGGGGGTCTGGAAACACCATATATTTT

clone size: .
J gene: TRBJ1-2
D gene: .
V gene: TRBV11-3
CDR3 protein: CASSSGFCYGYTF
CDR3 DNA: TGTGCCAGCAGCTCCGGGTTTTGCTATGGCTACACCTTC

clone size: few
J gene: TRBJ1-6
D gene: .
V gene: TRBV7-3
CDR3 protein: CASSLYRNSPLHF
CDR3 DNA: TGTGCCAGCAGCTTATATCGGAATTCACCCCTCCACTTT

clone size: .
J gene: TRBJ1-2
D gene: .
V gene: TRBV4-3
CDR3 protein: CASSQVDSNYGYTF
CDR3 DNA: TGCGCCAGCAGCCAAGTAGACAGTAACTATGGCTACACCTTC

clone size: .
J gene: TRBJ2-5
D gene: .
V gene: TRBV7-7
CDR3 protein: CASSFRPVPGETQYF
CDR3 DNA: TGTGCCAGCAGCTTCCGACCGGTGCCCGGGGAGACCCAGTACTTC

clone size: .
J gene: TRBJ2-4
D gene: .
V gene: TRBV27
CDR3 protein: CASSPGSLAKNIQYF
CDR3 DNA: TGTGCCAGCAGTCCAGGGTCATTAGCCAAAAACATTCAGTACTTC

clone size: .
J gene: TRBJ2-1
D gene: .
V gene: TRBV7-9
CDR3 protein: CASSLFDALREQFF
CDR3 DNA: TGTGCCAGCAGCTTGTTCGACGCCCTGAGGGAGCAGTTCTTC

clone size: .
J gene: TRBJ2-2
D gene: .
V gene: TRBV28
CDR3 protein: CASRRRDFGELFF
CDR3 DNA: TGTGCCAGCAGAAGACGGGACTTCGGGGAGCTGTTTTTT

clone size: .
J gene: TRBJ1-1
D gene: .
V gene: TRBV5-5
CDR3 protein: CASSFTGSGTEAFF
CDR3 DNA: TGTGCCAGCAGCTTTACAGGGTCGGGCACTGAAGCTTTCTTT

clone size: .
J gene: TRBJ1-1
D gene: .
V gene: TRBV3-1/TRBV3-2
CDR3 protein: CASSPDSQNTEAFF
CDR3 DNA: TGTGCCAGCAGCCCGGACAGCCAGAACACTGAAGCTTTCTTT

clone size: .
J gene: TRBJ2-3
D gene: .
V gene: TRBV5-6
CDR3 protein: CASSTLPGRPADTQYF
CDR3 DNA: TGTGCCAGCAGCACACTCCCGGGAAGACCAGCAGATACGCAGTATTTT

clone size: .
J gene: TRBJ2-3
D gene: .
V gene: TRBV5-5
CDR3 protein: CASSLGGLMVDTQYF
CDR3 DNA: TGTGCCAGCAGCTTGGGGGGCCTTATGGTAGATACGCAGTATTTT

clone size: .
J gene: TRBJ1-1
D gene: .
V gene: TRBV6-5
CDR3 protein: CASSYRAGLPEAFF
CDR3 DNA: TGTGCCAGCAGTTATAGGGCAGGGCTTCCTGAAGCTTTCTTT

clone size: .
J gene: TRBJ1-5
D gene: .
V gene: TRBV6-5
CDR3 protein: CASASVYGGPQHF
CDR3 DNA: TGTGCCAGCGCTTCCGTGTACGGCGGGCCCCAGCATTTT

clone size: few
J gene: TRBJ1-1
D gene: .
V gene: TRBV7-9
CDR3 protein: CASSLAPDTEAFF
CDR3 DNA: TGTGCCAGCAGCTTAGCCCCAGACACTGAAGCTTTCTTT

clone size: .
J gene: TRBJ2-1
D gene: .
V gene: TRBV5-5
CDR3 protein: CASSLVKGIATVIDEQFF
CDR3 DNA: TGTGCCAGCAGCTTGGTTAAGGGTATAGCGACCGTTATAGATGAGCAGTTCTTC

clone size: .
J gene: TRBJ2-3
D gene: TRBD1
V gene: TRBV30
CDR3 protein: CAWSTGTGGRYTQYF
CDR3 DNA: TGTGCCTGGAGTACCGGGACAGGGGGAAGATATACGCAGTATTTT

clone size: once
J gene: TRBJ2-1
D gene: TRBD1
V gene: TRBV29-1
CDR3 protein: CSVSPGQGSEQFF
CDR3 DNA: TGCAGCGTCTCCCCGGGACAGGGGTCTGAGCAGTTCTTC

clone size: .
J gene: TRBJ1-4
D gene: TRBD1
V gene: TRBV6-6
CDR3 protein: CASSTTGFNEKLFF
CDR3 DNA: TGTGCCAGCAGTACGACAGGGTTTAATGAAAAACTGTTTTTT

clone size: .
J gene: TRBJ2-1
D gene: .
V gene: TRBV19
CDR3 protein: CASSMSSDEQFF
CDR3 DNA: TGTGCCAGTAGTATGAGCAGCGATGAGCAGTTCTTC

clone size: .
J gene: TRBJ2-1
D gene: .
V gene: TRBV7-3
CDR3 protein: CASSPRSGNYNEQFF
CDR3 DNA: TGTGCCAGCAGTCCTCGTTCGGGTAATTACAATGAGCAGTTCTTC

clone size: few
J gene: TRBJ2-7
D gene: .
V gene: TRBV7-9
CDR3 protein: CASTQGRGSSYEQYF
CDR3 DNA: TGTGCCAGCACCCAAGGCAGGGGAAGCTCCTACGAGCAGTACTTC

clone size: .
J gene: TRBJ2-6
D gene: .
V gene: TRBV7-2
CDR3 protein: CASSYSGTTSGANVLTF
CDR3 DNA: TGTGCCAGCAGCTACTCCGGGACAACGTCTGGGGCCAACGTCCTGACTTTC

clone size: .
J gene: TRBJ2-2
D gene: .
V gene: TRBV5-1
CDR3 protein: CASSLVEGGGELFF
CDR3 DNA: TGCGCCAGCAGCTTGGTAGAGGGTGGCGGGGAGCTGTTTTTT

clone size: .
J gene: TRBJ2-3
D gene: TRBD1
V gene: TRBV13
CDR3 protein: CASSSRTGGTDTQYF
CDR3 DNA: TGTGCCAGCAGCTCACGGACAGGGGGCACAGATACGCAGTATTTT

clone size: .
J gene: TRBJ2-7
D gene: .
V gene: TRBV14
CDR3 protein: CASSQGLAHEQYF
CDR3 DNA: TGTGCCAGCAGCCAGGGCCTCGCGCACGAGCAGTACTTC

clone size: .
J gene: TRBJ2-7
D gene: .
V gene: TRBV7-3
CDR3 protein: CASSPAGGSYEQYF
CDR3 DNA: TGTGCCAGCAGCCCGGCAGGGGGGAGCTACGAGCAGTACTTC

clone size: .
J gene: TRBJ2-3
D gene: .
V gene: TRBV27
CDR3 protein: CASMPNSLPMGDTQYF
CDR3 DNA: TGTGCCAGCATGCCAAACAGTTTACCTATGGGAGATACGCAGTATTTT

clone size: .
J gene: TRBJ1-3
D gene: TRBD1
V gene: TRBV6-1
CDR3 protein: CASSAGQGVPSGNTIYF
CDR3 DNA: TGTGCCAGCAGTGCGGGACAGGGGGTCCCCTCTGGAAACACCATATATTTT

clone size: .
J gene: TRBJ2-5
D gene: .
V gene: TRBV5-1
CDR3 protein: CASSTSLETQYF
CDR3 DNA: TGCGCCAGCAGCACTTCCCTGGAGACCCAGTACTTC

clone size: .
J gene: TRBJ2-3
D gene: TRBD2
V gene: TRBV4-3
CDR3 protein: CASSGSGSDASTDTQYF
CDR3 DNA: TGCGCCAGCAGTGGTAGCGGGAGTGACGCTAGCACAGATACGCAGTATTTT

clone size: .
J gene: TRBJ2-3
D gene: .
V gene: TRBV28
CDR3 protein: CASTERDTQYF
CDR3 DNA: TGTGCCAGCACTGAGCGGGATACGCAGTATTTT

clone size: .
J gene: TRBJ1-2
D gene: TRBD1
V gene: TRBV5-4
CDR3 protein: CASSLGQGVSYGYTF
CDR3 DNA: TGTGCCAGCAGCTTGGGACAGGGGGTGAGCTATGGCTACACCTTC

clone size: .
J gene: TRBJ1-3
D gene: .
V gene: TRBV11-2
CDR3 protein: CASSSLRNTIYF
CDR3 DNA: TGTGCCAGCAGCTCACTAAGGAACACCATATATTTT

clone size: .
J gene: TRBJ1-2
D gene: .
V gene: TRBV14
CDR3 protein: CASSPTGLGFYGYTF
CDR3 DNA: TGTGCCAGCAGCCCGACAGGTCTGGGGTTCTATGGCTACACCTTC

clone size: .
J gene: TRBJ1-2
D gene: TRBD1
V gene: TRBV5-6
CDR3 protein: CASSLTGQFYGYTF
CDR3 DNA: TGTGCCAGCAGCCTGACAGGGCAGTTCTATGGCTACACCTTC

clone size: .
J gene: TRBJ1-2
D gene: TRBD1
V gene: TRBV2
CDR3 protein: CASSGTGRNNGYTF
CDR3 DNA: TGTGCCAGCAGTGGGACAGGGAGAAATAATGGCTACACCTTC

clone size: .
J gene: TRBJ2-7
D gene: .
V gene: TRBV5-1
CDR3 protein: CASRRSGVGTDEQYF
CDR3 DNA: TGCGCCAGCAGGCGTTCGGGAGTCGGTACCGACGAGCAGTACTTC

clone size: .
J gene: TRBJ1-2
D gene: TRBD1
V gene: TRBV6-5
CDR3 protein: CASSPQGPRDYGYTF
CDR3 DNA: TGTGCCAGCAGTCCACAGGGGCCGCGGGACTATGGCTACACCTTC

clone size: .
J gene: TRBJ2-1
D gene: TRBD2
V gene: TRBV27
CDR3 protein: CASSVSGDEQFF
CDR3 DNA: TGTGCCAGCAGTGTTAGCGGGGATGAGCAGTTCTTC

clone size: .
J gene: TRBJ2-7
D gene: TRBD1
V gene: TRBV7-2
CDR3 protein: CASSLPGTGVFSYEQYF
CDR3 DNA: TGTGCCAGCAGCTTACCCGGGACAGGGGTCTTCTCCTACGAGCAGTACTTC

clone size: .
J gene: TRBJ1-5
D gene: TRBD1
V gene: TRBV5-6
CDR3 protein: CASSPGTGGDQPQHF
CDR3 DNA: TGTGCCAGCAGCCCCGGGACAGGGGGCGATCAGCCCCAGCATTTT